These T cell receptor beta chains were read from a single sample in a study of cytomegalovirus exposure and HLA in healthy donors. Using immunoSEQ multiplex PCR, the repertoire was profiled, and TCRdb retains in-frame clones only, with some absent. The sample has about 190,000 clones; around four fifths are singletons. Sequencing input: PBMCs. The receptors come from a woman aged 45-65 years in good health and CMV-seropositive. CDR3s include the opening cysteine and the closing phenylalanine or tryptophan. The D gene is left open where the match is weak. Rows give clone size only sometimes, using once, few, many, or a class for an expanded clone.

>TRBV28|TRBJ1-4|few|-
CASSSSSGDEKLFF
TGTGCCAGCAGTTCGTCGTCAGGGGATGAAAAACTGTTTTTT
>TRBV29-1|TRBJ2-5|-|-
CSVSPPGIQETQYF
TGCAGCGTTAGTCCCCCCGGGATACAAGAGACCCAGTACTTC
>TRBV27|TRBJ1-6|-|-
CASSFRGGLSNSPLHF
TGTGCCAGCAGTTTTCGGGGGGGACTATCGAATTCACCCCTCCACTTT
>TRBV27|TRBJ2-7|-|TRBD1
CASSSLGTVNYEQYF
TGTGCCAGCAGTTCCCTCGGGACAGTGAATTACGAGCAGTACTTC
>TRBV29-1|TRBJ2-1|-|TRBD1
CSARPGQFYNEQFF
TGCAGCGCCCGCCCGGGACAGTTCTACAATGAGCAGTTCTTC
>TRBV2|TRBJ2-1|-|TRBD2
CASRGETSGVVYEQFF
TGTGCCAGCAGGGGAGAAACTAGCGGGGTGGTTTATGAGCAGTTCTTC
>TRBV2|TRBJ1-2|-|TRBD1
CASRKDRGDGYTF
TGTGCCAGCAGGAAGGACAGGGGCGATGGCTACACCTTC
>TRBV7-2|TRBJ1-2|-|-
CASSQDLEYGYTF
TGTGCCAGCAGCCAAGATCTAGAGTATGGCTACACCTTC
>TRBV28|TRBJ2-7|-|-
CASSPPGQSFYEQYF
TGTGCCAGCAGTCCACCCGGACAGAGTTTCTACGAGCAGTACTTC
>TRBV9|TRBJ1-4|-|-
CASSTTGVDHEKLFF
TGTGCCAGCAGCACAACAGGCGTGGACCATGAAAAACTGTTTTTT
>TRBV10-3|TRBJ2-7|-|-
CAISERQGYYEQYF
TGTGCCATCAGTGAGCGGCAGGGCTACTACGAGCAGTACTTC
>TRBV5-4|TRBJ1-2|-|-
CASSLSGGNYGYTF
TGTGCCAGCAGCTTGAGTGGGGGGAACTATGGCTACACCTTC
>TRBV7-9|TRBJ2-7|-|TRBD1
CASSLADREVSYEQYF
TGTGCCAGCAGCTTAGCGGACAGGGAGGTATCCTACGAGCAGTACTTC
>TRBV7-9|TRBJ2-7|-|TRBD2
CASSSNPTSDGSYEQYF
TGTGCCAGCAGCTCGAACCCAACTAGCGACGGTTCCTACGAGCAGTACTTC
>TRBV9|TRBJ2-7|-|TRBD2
CASPFSGGNEQYF
TGTGCCAGCCCCTTTAGCGGGGGGAACGAGCAGTACTTC
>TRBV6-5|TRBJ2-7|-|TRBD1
CASRPGTDLSYEQYF
TGTGCCAGCAGACCCGGGACAGACCTTTCCTACGAGCAGTACTTC
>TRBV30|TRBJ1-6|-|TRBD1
CAWKPGQGLSPLHF
TGTGCCTGGAAACCGGGACAGGGTCTATCACCCCTCCACTTT
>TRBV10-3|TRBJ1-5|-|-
CAISEDGGNQPQHF
TGTGCCATCAGTGAAGACGGGGGCAATCAGCCCCAGCATTTT
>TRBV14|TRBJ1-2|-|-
CASSQVSQGGYTF
TGTGCCAGCAGCCAAGTTAGTCAGGGAGGCTACACCTTC
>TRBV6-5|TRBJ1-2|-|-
CASRTGQTYGYTF
TGTGCCAGCAGAACTGGACAGACCTATGGCTACACCTTC
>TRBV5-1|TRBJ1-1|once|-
CASSLEGQVNTEAFF
TGCGCCAGCAGCTTGGAAGGTCAGGTGAACACTGAAGCTTTCTTT
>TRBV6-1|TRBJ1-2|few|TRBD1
CASREDRGGFYGYTF
TGTGCCAGCAGGGAGGACAGGGGAGGATTCTATGGCTACACCTTC
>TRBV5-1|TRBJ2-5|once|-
CASSLGRGQETQYF
TGCGCCAGCAGCTTGGGCAGGGGACAAGAGACCCAGTACTTC
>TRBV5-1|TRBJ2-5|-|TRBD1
CASSDRGGETQYF
TGCGCCAGCAGTGACAGGGGAGGAGAGACCCAGTACTTC
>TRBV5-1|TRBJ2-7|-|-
CASSPGQISYEQYF
TGCGCCAGCAGCCCCGGACAGATCTCCTACGAGCAGTACTTC
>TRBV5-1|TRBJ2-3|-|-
CASSFPPARGTDTQYF
TGCGCCAGCAGCTTCCCCCCCGCGAGAGGCACAGATACGCAGTATTTT
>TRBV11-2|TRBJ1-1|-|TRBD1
CASSSGQGRTEAFF
TGTGCCAGCAGCTCCGGACAGGGCCGCACTGAAGCTTTCTTT
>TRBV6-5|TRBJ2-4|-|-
CASRGALAKNIQYF
TGTGCCAGCAGGGGGGCACTAGCCAAAAACATTCAGTACTTC
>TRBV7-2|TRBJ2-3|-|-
CASSLSTDTQYF
TGTGCCAGCAGCCTATCCACAGATACGCAGTATTTT
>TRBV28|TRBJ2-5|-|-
CASSFPRGRVGTQYF
TGTGCCAGCAGTTTCCCCAGGGGCAGGGTGGGGACCCAGTACTTC
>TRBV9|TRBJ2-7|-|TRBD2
CASSVGGAGGYEQYF
TGTGCCAGCAGCGTAGGAGGAGCGGGGGGCTACGAGCAGTACTTC
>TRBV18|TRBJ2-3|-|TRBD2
CASSPPGGGGTDTQYF
TGTGCCAGCTCACCACCGGGCGGGGGAGGCACAGATACGCAGTATTTT
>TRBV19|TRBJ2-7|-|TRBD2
CASRSTLTSGGTSYEQYF
TGTGCCAGCCGCTCCACCCTGACTAGCGGGGGGACCTCCTACGAGCAGTACTTC
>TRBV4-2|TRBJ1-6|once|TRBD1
CASSQVFEGQGKNSPLHF
TGTGCCAGCAGCCAAGTATTCGAGGGACAGGGAAAAAATTCACCCCTCCACTTT
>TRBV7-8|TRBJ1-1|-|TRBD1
CASSLGQGNTEAFF
TGTGCCAGCAGCTTAGGACAGGGGAACACTGAAGCTTTCTTT
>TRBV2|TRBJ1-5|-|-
CASSEGGGQPQHF
TGTGCCAGCAGTGAAGGAGGGGGACAGCCCCAGCATTTT
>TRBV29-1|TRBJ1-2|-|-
CSVDKGAYGYTF
TGCAGCGTGGACAAAGGGGCCTATGGCTACACCTTC
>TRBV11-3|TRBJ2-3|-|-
CASSLRSGTDTQYF
TGTGCCAGCAGCTTGAGATCGGGCACAGATACGCAGTATTTT
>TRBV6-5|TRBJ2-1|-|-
CASSYSGGSYNEQFF
TGTGCCAGCAGTTACTCAGGGGGAAGCTACAATGAGCAGTTCTTC
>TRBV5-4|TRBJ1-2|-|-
CASSQDRQTNYGYTF
TGTGCCAGCAGCCAAGATCGACAGACAAACTATGGCTACACCTTC
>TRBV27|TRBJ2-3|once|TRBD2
CASSARLAGVGTDTQYF
TGTGCCAGCAGTGCCAGACTAGCGGGGGTGGGCACAGATACGCAGTATTTT
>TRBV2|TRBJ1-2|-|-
CASSEGQVYSYTF
TGTGCCAGCAGTGAGGGGCAGGTTTACAGCTACACCTTC
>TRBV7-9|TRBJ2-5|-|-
CASSPPDSTPGETQYF
TGTGCCAGCAGCCCGCCGGACTCTACTCCGGGTGAGACCCAGTACTTC
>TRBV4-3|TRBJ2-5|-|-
CASSQVKGLGETQYF
TGCGCCAGCAGCCAAGTCAAGGGGCTGGGAGAGACCCAGTACTTC
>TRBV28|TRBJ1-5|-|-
CASSPRTENSNQPQHF
TGTGCCAGCAGTCCCCGGACTGAAAATAGCAATCAGCCCCAGCATTTT
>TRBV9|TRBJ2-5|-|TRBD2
CASSVLGGGVGETQYF
TGTGCCAGCAGCGTATTGGGGGGGGGAGTAGGGGAGACCCAGTACTTC
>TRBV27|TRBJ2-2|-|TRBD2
CATREAGGPSTGELFF
TGTGCCACTCGCGAAGCGGGGGGGCCGAGCACCGGGGAGCTGTTTTTT
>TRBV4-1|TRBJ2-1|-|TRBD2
CASSRELAGSQFF
TGCGCCAGCAGCCGGGAACTAGCGGGGTCCCAGTTCTTC
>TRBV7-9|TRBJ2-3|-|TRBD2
CASSPRGGARSTDTQYF
TGTGCCAGCAGCCCGCGGGGGGGGGCTAGGAGCACAGATACGCAGTATTTT
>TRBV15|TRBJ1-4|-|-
CATSRDAGGRREKLFF
TGTGCCACCAGCAGAGATGCGGGGGGGCGACGGGAAAAACTGTTTTTT
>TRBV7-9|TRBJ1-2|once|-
CASSFSGDPYGYTF
TGTGCCAGCAGCTTTTCGGGAGACCCGTATGGCTACACCTTC